The following is a TCR beta chain sequence with its context. No antigen is known for it. The input lacks base qualities; no much larger clone sits a single base away. Genomic DNA was isolated from the sorted cells so that the TCRbeta CDR3 region could be sequenced. The immunoSEQ Assay was used to sequence the TCRbeta CDR3 regions. Held by TCRdb, this immuneACCESS table contains in-frame sequences only and omits some clones. Under half of the omission traces to an unresolved V gene where checked; the cause of the rest is unknown. Present in this sample are about 110,000 clones, approximately 90% of which were seen just once. Over 0.6% of the sample is taken by the ten largest. Reading from cysteine to phenylalanine, the CDR3 counts 15 amino acids. Left in the record is the CDR3 DNA by itself, 45 bases read in frame from the first base. After removal of 3 bases from V and 1 base from J, the junction retains 5 bases not matched to a gene. Looking up the germline V gene yields CDR1 SGHRS and CDR2 YFSETQ.

The trial excluded patients who had a history of autoimmune disease or were on systemic immunosuppression. Peripheral blood for TCR sequencing was drawn from every dose cohort at baseline, at cycle 4 day 1 and at cycle 7 day 1. The samples were taken from a phase I, first-in-human, multicenter, open-label dose-escalation trial of ivuxolimab. Adults with locally advanced or metastatic melanoma, renal cell carcinoma, hepatocellular carcinoma or head and neck squamous cell carcinoma were enrolled in the trial. CD4+ and CD8+ T cells were sorted separately from peripheral blood before TCR sequencing. This sample is part of a study of OX40 agonist ivuxolimab in advanced cancers. At the level of the whole study: The costimulatory receptor OX40 (CD134) was targeted by ivuxolimab, a fully human IgG2 agonistic monoclonal antibody. Intravenous ivuxolimab was administered to patients every 2 weeks at six dose levels: 0.01, 0.1, 0.3, 1.5, 3 and 10 mg/kg. Of the approximately 54 dose-escalation patients, hepatocellular carcinoma was present in roughly 19, melanoma in roughly 15, renal cell carcinoma in 9 and head and neck cancer in 9. A male proportion of roughly 80% and a mean age of approximately 61 years, ranging from about 23 to 90, were recorded for the dose-escalation cohort. Prior anti-PD-1, anti-PD-L1 or anti-CTLA-4 therapy was permitted, and checkpoint inhibitors had been received by roughly two fifths of dose-escalation patients. Three dose-escalation patients achieved partial responses, one with hepatocellular carcinoma and two with cutaneous melanoma. Peripheral TCRbeta sequencing aimed to test whether ivuxolimab altered TCR sequence diversity and caused clonal T-cell expansion. The paper covers the monotherapy dose-escalation part of the phase I ivuxolimab trial, which included N of about 51 patients. What the work shows at the level of the full study, not this receptor alone: On average, CD8+ T cells showed more expanded clones than CD4+ T cells after ivuxolimab. Clonal expansion of both CD4+ and CD8+ blood T cells was observed from baseline to week 6 at doses 0.1 to 3.0 mg/kg. Low levels of normalized T-cell clonal expansion were also seen in some patients who did not respond. Which antigens the clonally expanded peripheral T cells were specific for was not determined. In partial responders in the 0.1-3.0 mg/kg groups, normalized peripheral clonal expansion was found to be among the lowest, especially among CD8+ T cells.

The chain is made from TRBV5-1 and TRBJ1-1; 8 bases in the middle match TRBD1. Sample: CD4+ or CD8+ T cells sorted from blood, taken in a trial of the OX40 agonist ivuxolimab. The clonotype was recovered from an adult with an advanced solid tumor such as melanoma, head and neck, liver or kidney cancer. The CDR3 reads as follows: CASSYSGTGNTEAFF. The DNA sequence is TGCGCCAGCAGCTACTCCGGGACAGGGAACACTGAAGCTTTCTTT.